The 3 T cell receptor beta chains given below trace back to one sample, sequenced in a study of neurological immune-mediated disorders. The time point denotes: longitudinal time-point 3. TCRdb recomputed calls from the 5' RACE reads with MiXCR, one row per CDR3 protein. The table shows more than 75,000 distinct CDR3 sequences, with under 4.5% occurring only once. Material: PBMCs. Receptors originate from a woman in her sixties or seventies with multiple sclerosis.

This clonotype occurred many times. This chain joins TRBV20-1 and TRBJ2-3, with 8 bases lining up with TRBD2. Trimming at V came to 1 base and at J to 1 base, leaving 4 bases not matched to a gene. CDR3 size: 15 residues. In germline, CDR1 is DFQATT, CDR2 SNEGSKA (reference sequence). CDR3 DNA: TGCAGTGCTAGAGTTACGGGAGGGGGCACAGATACGCAGTATTTT. Protein product: CSARVTGGGTDTQYF.

This clonotype was detected many times. CDR3 nucleotide sequence: TGCAGTGCTACTCGGACAGACGACCCTTTATGGTTGAACACTGAAGCTTTCTTT. Encoded protein: CSATRTDDPLWLNTEAFF. The rearrangement links TRBV20-1 to TRBJ1-1; perhaps TRBD1 as D (6 bases). Looked up from germline, CDR1 is DFQATT and CDR2 is SNEGSKA (reference sequence). Trimming shortened V by 4 bases and J by 0 bases, and 24 bases separated the two germline ends. There are 18 residues in the CDR3.

This clonotype was seen at least ten times. V and J are TRBV7-2 and TRBJ1-3; TRBD1 is a possible D gene (5 bases). The CDR3 runs to 17 residues. V gave up 1 base and J gave up 0 bases, with 13 bases separating them. CDR1 is SGHTA, CDR2 FQGNSA, per germline. The CDR3 reads CASSLDPGLNSGNTIYF. CDR3 nucleotide sequence: TGTGCCAGCAGCTTAGATCCGGGGCTCAACTCTGGAAACACCATATATTTT.